The sequence of this T cell receptor beta chain was determined in a study of cytotoxic CD8 clonotypes in ibrutinib-treated CLL. Study details: Timing of response sample collection was a median roughly 11 months after treatment start, with a range of 6 to 36. An average of around 250,000 productive templates and tens of thousands of productive rearrangements was obtained per sample.

This table comes from immunoSEQ multiplex PCR, and its TCRdb copy is limited to in-frame clones, with some not included. Of about 150,000 clones listed, over 60% are singletons. The sequencing used PBMCs, collected after 12 months of ibrutinib treatment. This clonotype was obtained from a human donor with chronic lymphocytic leukemia.

The DNA for the CDR3 is TGTGCCAGCAGCTTAAGCGCCCAGGGATCCTACGAGCAGTACTTC. This encodes CASSLSAQGSYEQYF. The chain carries TRBV7-2 and TRBJ2-7, with a possible D match to TRBD1 (5 bases). Per the germline V gene, CDR1 is SGHTA and CDR2 is FQGNSA. V was cut by 2 bases and J by 1 base, with 12 bases left in between. The CDR3 has 15 residues.